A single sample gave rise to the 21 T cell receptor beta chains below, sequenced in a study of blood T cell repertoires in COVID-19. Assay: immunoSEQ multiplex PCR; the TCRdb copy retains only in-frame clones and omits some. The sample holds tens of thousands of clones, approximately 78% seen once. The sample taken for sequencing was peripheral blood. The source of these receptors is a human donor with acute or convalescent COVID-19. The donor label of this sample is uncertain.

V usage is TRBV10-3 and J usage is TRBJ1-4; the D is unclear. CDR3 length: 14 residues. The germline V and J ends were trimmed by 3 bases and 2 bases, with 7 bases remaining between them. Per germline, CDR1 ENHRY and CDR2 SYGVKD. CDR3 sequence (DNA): TGTGCCATCAGTGAAGGACTTACTAATGAAAAACTGTTTTTT. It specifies CAISEGLTNEKLFF.

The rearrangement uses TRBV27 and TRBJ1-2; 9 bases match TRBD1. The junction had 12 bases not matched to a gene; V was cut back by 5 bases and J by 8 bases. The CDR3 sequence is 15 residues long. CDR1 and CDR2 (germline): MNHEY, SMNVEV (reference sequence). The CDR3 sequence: CASSPWGQGVRGYTF. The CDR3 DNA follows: TGTGCCAGCAGTCCCTGGGGACAGGGAGTGCGAGGCTACACCTTC.

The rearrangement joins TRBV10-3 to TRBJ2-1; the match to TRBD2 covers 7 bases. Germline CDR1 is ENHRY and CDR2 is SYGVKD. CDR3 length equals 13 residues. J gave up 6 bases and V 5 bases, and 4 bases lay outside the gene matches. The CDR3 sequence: CAISQVAGNEQFF. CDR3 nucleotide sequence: TGTGCCATCAGTCAAGTAGCGGGCAATGAGCAGTTCTTC.

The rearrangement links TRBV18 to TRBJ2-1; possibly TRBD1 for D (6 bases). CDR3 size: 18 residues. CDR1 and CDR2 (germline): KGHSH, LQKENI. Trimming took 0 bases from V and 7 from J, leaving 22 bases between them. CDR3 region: CASSPPLGEGVTANEQFF. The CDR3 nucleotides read TGTGCCAGCTCACCACCCTTAGGAGAGGGGGTAACGGCAAATGAGCAGTTCTTC.

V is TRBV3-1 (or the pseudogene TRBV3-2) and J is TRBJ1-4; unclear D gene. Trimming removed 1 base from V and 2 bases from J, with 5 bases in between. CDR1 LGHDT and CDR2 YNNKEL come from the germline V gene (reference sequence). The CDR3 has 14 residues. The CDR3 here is CASSQGSTNEKLFF. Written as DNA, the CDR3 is TGTGCCAGCAGCCAAGGGAGCACTAATGAAAAACTGTTTTTT.

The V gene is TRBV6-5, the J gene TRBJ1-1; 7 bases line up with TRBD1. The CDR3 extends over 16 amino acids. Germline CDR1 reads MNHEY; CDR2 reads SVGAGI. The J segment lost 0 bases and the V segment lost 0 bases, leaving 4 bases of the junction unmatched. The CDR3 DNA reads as TGTGCCAGCAGTTACTCGTTAGGGGGCATGAACACTGAAGCTTTCTTT. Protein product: CASSYSLGGMNTEAFF.

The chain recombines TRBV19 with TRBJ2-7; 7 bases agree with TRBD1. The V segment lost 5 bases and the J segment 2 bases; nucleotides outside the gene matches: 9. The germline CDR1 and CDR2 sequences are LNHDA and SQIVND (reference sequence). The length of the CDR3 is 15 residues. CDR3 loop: CASSPSGTATYEQYF. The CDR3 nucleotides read TGTGCCAGTAGTCCTTCCGGGACAGCCACCTACGAGCAGTACTTC.

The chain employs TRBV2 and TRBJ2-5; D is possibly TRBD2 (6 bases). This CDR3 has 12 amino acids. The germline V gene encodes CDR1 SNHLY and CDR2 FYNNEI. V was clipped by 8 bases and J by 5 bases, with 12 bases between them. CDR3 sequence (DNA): TGTGCCAGCGGCGGGACCGGGGAGACCCAGTACTTC. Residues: CASGGTGETQYF.

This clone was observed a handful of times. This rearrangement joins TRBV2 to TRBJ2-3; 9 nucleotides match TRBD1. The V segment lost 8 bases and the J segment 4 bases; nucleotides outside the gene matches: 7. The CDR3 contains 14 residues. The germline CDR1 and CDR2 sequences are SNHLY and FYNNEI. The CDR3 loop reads CASGEGQGPDTQYF. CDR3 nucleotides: TGTGCCAGCGGGGAGGGACAGGGACCAGATACGCAGTATTTT.

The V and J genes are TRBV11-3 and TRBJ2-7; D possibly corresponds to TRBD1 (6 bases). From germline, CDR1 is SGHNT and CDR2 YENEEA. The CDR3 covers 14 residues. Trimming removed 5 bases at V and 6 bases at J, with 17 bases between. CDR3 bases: TGTGCCAGCAGCCCAGACCTACAGGGACGCGAGCAGTACTTC. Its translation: CASSPDLQGREQYF.

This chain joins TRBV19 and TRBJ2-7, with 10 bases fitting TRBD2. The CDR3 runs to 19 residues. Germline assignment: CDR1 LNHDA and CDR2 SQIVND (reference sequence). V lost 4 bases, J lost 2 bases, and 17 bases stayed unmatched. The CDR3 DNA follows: TGTGCCAGTAGTAAAAGGAGAGGGTCTAGCGGGAGTACCCCCTACGAGCAGTACTTC. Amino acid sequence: CASSKRRGSSGSTPYEQYF. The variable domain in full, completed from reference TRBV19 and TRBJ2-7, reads DGGITQSPKYLFRKEGQNVTLSCEQNLNHDAMYWYRQDPGQGLRLIYYSQIVNDFQKGDIAEGYSVSREKKESFPLTVTSAQKNPTAFYLCASSKRRGSSGSTPYEQYFGPGTRLTVT.

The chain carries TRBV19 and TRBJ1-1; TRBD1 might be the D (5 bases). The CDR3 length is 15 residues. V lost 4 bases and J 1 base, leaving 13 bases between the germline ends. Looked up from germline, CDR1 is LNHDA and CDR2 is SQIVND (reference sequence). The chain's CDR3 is CASSKPWTPNTEAFF. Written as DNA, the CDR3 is TGTGCCAGTAGTAAGCCTTGGACACCGAACACTGAAGCTTTCTTT. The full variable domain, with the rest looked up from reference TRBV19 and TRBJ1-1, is DGGITQSPKYLFRKEGQNVTLSCEQNLNHDAMYWYRQDPGQGLRLIYYSQIVNDFQKGDIAEGYSVSREKKESFPLTVTSAQKNPTAFYLCASSKPWTPNTEAFFGQGTRLTVV.

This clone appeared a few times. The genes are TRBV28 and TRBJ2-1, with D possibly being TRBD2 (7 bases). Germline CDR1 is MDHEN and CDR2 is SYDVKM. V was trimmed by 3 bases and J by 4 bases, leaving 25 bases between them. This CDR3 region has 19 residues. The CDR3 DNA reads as TGTGCCAGCAGTTTGGCTTCTGTCCGGGAGAGGGGGGGTTACAATGAGCAGTTCTTC. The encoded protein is CASSLASVRERGGYNEQFF.

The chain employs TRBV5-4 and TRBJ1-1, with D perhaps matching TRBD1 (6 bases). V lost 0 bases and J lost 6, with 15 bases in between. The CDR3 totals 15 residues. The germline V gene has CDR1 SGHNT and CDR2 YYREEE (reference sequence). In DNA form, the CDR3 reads TGTGCCAGCAGCTTGGGGCAGGGGCGAGGACCTGAAGCTTTCTTT. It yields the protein CASSLGQGRGPEAFF.

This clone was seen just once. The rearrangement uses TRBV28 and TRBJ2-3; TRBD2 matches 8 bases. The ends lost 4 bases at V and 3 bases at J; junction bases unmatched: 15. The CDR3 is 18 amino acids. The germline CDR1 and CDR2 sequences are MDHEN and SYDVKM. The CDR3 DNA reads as TGTGCCAGCAGTTCGGGGGGGGCCTCGCTCGGGGCGACAGATACGCAGTATTTT. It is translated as CASSSGGASLGATDTQYF.

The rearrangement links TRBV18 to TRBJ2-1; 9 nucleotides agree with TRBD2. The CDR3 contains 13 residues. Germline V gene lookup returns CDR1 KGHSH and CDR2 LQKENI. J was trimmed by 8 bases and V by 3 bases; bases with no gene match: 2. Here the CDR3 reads CASSPGLAYEQFF. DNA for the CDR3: TGTGCCAGCTCACCGGGACTAGCCTATGAGCAGTTCTTC.

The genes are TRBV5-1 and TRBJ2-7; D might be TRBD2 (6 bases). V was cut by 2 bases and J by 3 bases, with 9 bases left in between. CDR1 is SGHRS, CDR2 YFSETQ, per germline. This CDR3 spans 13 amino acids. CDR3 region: CASSLERVYEQYF. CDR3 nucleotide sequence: TGCGCCAGCAGCTTAGAGCGGGTCTACGAGCAGTACTTC.

The CDR3 DNA is TGTGCCAGCAGCTTTAAAGGGCCGGGGGACGGGGTCTACAATGAGCAGTTCTTC. Translating it yields CASSFKGPGDGVYNEQFF. The chain joins TRBV7-9 to TRBJ2-1, with D maybe TRBD2 (6 bases). CDR1 is SEHNR and CDR2 is FQNEAQ in the germline V gene (reference sequence). The CDR3 is 18 amino acids. V lost 3 bases to trimming and J lost 3 bases, with 21 bases between them.

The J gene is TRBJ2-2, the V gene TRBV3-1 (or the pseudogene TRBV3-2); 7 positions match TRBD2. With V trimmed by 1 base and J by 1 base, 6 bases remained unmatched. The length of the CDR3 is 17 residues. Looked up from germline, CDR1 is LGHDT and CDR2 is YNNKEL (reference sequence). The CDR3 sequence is CASSQGLTSENTGELFF. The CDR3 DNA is TGTGCCAGCAGCCAAGGATTAACTAGCGAGAACACCGGGGAGCTGTTTTTT.

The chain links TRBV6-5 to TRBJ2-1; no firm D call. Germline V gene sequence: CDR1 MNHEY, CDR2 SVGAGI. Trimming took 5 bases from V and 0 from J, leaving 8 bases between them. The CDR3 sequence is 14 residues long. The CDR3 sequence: CASSKTGSYNEQFF. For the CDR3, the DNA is TGTGCCAGCAGTAAAACGGGCTCCTACAATGAGCAGTTCTTC.

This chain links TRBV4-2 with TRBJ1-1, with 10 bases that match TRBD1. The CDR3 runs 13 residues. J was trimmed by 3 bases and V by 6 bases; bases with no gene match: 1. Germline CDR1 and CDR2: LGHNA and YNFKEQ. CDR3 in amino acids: CASRGQGYTEAFF. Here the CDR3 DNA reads TGTGCCAGCAGGGGACAGGGGTACACTGAAGCTTTCTTT.